The 10 T cell receptor beta chains below were found in one sample sequenced in a study of PD-1 blockade in mismatch repair-deficient tumors. Produced via immunoSEQ multiplex PCR; TCRdb's table is partial and in-frame only. The table includes 100,000 to 150,000 clones, about 88% detected once. The specimen was peripheral blood, collected 44 weeks after starting pembrolizumab. All receptors derive from an adult with mismatch repair-deficient cancer.

The chain employs TRBV10-2 and TRBJ2-2; weak D call: TRBD1 (5 bases). Trimming shortened V by 3 bases and J by 6 bases, and 8 bases separated the two germline ends. The CDR3 consists of 13 residues. CDR1 is WSHSY and CDR2 is SAAADI in the germline V gene. The CDR3 protein is CASSDRTSGELFF. The CDR3 DNA is TGCGCCAGCAGTGACAGGACATCCGGGGAGCTGTTTTTT.

The chain has TRBV28 and TRBJ2-1, with 8 bases aligning to TRBD2. This CDR3 spans 15 amino acids. From germline, CDR1 is MDHEN and CDR2 SYDVKM. V lost 6 bases to trimming and J lost 4 bases; unmatched junction nucleotides: 8. CDR3: CASSQLPSGYNEQFF. The CDR3 DNA is TGTGCCAGCAGCCAACTCCCTAGCGGGTACAATGAGCAGTTCTTC.

This sequence joins TRBV10-3 and TRBJ2-2, with D maybe TRBD1 (6 bases). CDR1 and CDR2 from the germline V gene are ENHRY and SYGVKD. The CDR3 contains 14 residues. V was shortened by 5 bases and J by 3 bases, with 10 bases between the two germline ends. The CDR3 is CAISRTVDTGELFF. The CDR3 bases are TGTGCCATCAGTCGGACAGTGGACACCGGGGAGCTGTTTTTT.

The chain links TRBV29-1 to TRBJ2-7; 12 positions match TRBD2. The germline CDR1 and CDR2 sequences are SQVTM and ANQGSEA. The CDR3 covers 13 residues. J was trimmed by 2 bases and V by 6 bases; bases with no gene match: 2. CDR3 nucleotide sequence: TGCAGCGTACTAGCGGGAGGAGCCTACGAGCAGTACTTC. Protein: CSVLAGGAYEQYF.

The chain is built from TRBV6-1 and TRBJ1-1; 9 bases line up with TRBD1. CDR1 is MNHNS, CDR2 SASEGT, per germline. The length of the CDR3 is 16 residues. J lost 0 bases, V lost 3 bases, and 5 bases had no gene match. This chain's CDR3 is CASSDNRGRVNTEAFF. CDR3 DNA: TGTGCCAGCAGTGATAACAGGGGGCGAGTGAACACTGAAGCTTTCTTT.

The V and J genes are TRBV29-1 and TRBJ2-2; D unclear. Trimming shortened V by 7 bases and J by 0 bases, and 12 bases separated the two germline ends. Germline loops: CDR1 SQVTM, CDR2 ANQGSEA. This CDR3 spans 14 amino acids. The CDR3, as DNA: TGCAGCGCAGCCGTCCCTGCGAACACCGGGGAGCTGTTTTTT. This encodes CSAAVPANTGELFF.

V gene TRBV28 combines with J gene TRBJ2-3, with TRBD2 matching over 9 bases. The germline CDR1 and CDR2 sequences are MDHEN and SYDVKM. V shed 6 bases and J 0 bases; nucleotides not matched to a gene: 16. The CDR3 contains 19 residues. The CDR3 DNA is TGTGCCAGCAGAACACCCTATATCCAAACTAGCGGGAGCACAGATACGCAGTATTTT. It yields the protein CASRTPYIQTSGSTDTQYF.

The chain combines TRBV29-1 with TRBJ1-5; weak D call: TRBD1 (6 bases). Germline values: CDR1 SQVTM, CDR2 ANQGSEA. CDR3 length equals 16 residues. Trimming took 5 bases from V and 0 from J, leaving 17 bases between them. The DNA for the CDR3 is TGCAGCGTTATTTTTGGACAGACCAGTAGCAATCAGCCCCAGCATTTT. Encoded protein: CSVIFGQTSSNQPQHF. The variable domain in full, with the rest retrieved from reference TRBV29-1 and TRBJ1-5, is SAVISQKPSRDICQRGTSLTIQCQVDSQVTMMFWYRQQPGQSLTLIATANQGSEATYESGFVIDKFPISRPNLTFSTLTVSNMSPEDSSIYLCSVIFGQTSSNQPQHFGDGTRLSIL.

The chain uses TRBV4-1 and TRBJ2-1; D ambiguous. V was trimmed by 1 base and J by 0 bases, leaving 10 bases between them. CDR1 is MGHRA, CDR2 YSYEKL, per germline. This CDR3 has 16 amino acids. CDR3 sequence (DNA): TGCGCCAGCAGCCAAGGATCCATCAGCTCCTACAATGAGCAGTTCTTC. Protein: CASSQGSISSYNEQFF.

This sequence joins TRBV6-1 and TRBJ1-2; 8 positions agree with TRBD1. The CDR3 loop spans 14 amino acids. Germline V CDR1 and CDR2: MNHNS, SASEGT. V trimming: 7 bases; J trimming: 4 bases; junction bases outside the gene matches: 8. The CDR3 region has the DNA TGTGCCAGCATGCCAGGGGGCTACCCCTATGGCTACACCTTC. This sequence encodes CASMPGGYPYGYTF.